A single sample is the source of the 13 T cell receptor beta chains below, sequenced in a study of blood T cells in healthy people across ages. Primed by a sample-barcoded 5' primer and a J-beta primer mix, a second PCR proceeded for 7 to 11 cycles. TCRdb reprocessed the 5' RACE reads via MiXCR and lists one record per CDR3 protein. The top ten hold roughly 24% of the sample, which has around 2 million distinct CDR3 sequences, more than 35% seen once. Material for sequencing was blood. These TCRs come from a human donor in good health.

V and J are TRBV15 and TRBJ1-5; D uncertain. The CDR3 consists of 16 residues. Trimming removed 0 bases at V and 0 bases at J, with 9 bases between. Germline V lookup: CDR1 LNHNV, CDR2 YYDKDF (reference sequence). The CDR3 loop reads CATSRDLGPSNQPQHF. As DNA, the CDR3 is TGTGCCACCAGCAGAGATCTAGGCCCTAGCAATCAGCCCCAGCATTTT. Drawing the rest from reference TRBV15 and TRBJ1-5, the complete variable domain is DAMVIQNPRYQVTQFGKPVTLSCSQTLNHNVMYWYQQKSSQAPKLLFHYYDKDFNNEADTPDNFQSRRPNTSFCFLDIRSPGLGDTAMYLCATSRDLGPSNQPQHFGDGTRLSIL.

The genes are TRBV20-1 and TRBJ2-1, with TRBD2 matching over 10 bases. The germline V gene has CDR1 DFQATT and CDR2 SNEGSKA (reference sequence). This CDR3 has 15 amino acids. The J segment lost 8 bases and the V segment lost 4 bases, leaving 11 bases of the junction unmatched. This chain's CDR3 is CSANIPGTSVDEQFF. Written as DNA, the CDR3 is TGCAGTGCTAATATTCCCGGGACTAGCGTCGATGAGCAGTTCTTC.

This chain uses TRBV2 with TRBJ1-2; D is unclear. Germline V gene sequence: CDR1 SNHLY, CDR2 FYNNEI. CDR3 length equals 11 residues. The V end lost 7 bases, the J end lost 7 bases, and 10 bases lay between the germline ends. CDR3 protein: CASIGSAGYTF. The CDR3 DNA reads as TGTGCCAGCATAGGGAGCGCTGGCTACACCTTC.

This clonotype was counted between two and nine times. The genes are TRBV3-1 and TRBJ1-4, with TRBD1 as a possible D gene (6 bases). Germline V lookup: CDR1 LGHDT, CDR2 YNNKEL (reference sequence). V was clipped by 4 bases and J by 8 bases, with 17 bases between them. The CDR3 has 15 residues. The CDR3 region has the DNA TGTGCCAGCAGCCCCATTCGGGGGCTTCAGGAAAAACTGTTTTTT. As protein: CASSPIRGLQEKLFF.

The chain joins TRBV20-1 to TRBJ2-5; the D gene could be TRBD1 or TRBD2 (5 bases each). The CDR3 totals 15 residues. Germline V gene lookup returns CDR1 DFQATT and CDR2 SNEGSKA (reference sequence). Trimming removed 4 bases at V and 11 bases at J, with 26 bases between. CDR3: CSATVRGLTLYEQYF. The CDR3 coding sequence is TGCAGTGCTACCGTCCGGGGCCTTACATTATATGAGCAGTACTTC.

CDR3 DNA sequence: TGTGCCAGCAGTTTATCATTCGGAAATGGCTACACCTTC. Encoded protein: CASSLSFGNGYTF. The rearrangement joins TRBV27 to TRBJ1-2; D gene unclear. Germline V CDR1 and CDR2: MNHEY, SMNVEV (reference sequence). The CDR3 sequence is 13 residues long. Trimming cost V 0 bases and J 6 bases, with 8 bases left between them.

This chain links TRBV29-1 with TRBJ1-1; D not certain. V gave up 5 bases and J gave up 1 base, with 20 bases separating them. The CDR3 extends over 16 amino acids. Looked up from germline, CDR1 is SQVTM and CDR2 is ANQGSEA. CDR3 amino acids: CSVYSPSRAANTEAFF. The CDR3 DNA is TGCAGCGTTTACTCACCCAGTCGGGCAGCGAACACTGAAGCTTTCTTT.

The V gene is TRBV7-2, the J gene TRBJ1-6; D is undetermined. The CDR3 spans 15 residues. Germline V gene sequence: CDR1 SGHTA, CDR2 FQGNSA. The V end lost 4 bases, the J end lost 4 bases, and 11 bases lay between the germline ends. The CDR3 bases are TGTGCCAGCAGCTACAAATACAGTTATAATTCACCCCTCCACTTT. It encodes CASSYKYSYNSPLHF.

CDR3 DNA: TGTGCCAGCAGCTTAATTGGGGGCGGCGAGCAGTACTTC. Its protein product is CASSLIGGGEQYF. The genes are TRBV7-3 and TRBJ2-7; weak D call: TRBD1 (6 bases). Trimming stripped 1 base from V and 6 bases from J, with 10 bases between. The CDR3 contains 13 residues. Germline CDR1 and CDR2: SGHTA and FQGTGA.

This clonotype was found once. The chain uses TRBV18 and TRBJ2-5, with 7 bases fitting TRBD1. This CDR3 has 14 residues. The V gene end was trimmed by 8 bases and the J gene end by 5 bases; junction bases not matched to a gene: 11. Germline values: CDR1 KGHSH, CDR2 LQKENI. CDR3 DNA sequence: TGTGCCAGCCACGGACAGGTCGGTTGGGAGACCCAGTACTTC. Translation: CASHGQVGWETQYF. The whole variable domain, remainder taken from reference TRBV18 and TRBJ2-5, is NAGVMQNPRHLVRRRGQEARLRCSPMKGHSHVYWYRQLPEEGLKFMVYLQKENIIDESGMPKERFSAEFPKEGPSILRIQQVVRGDSAAYFCASHGQVGWETQYFGPGTRLLVL.

This clonotype was seen many times. The rearrangement uses TRBV10-3 and TRBJ2-7, with D perhaps matching TRBD2 (5 bases). Per germline, CDR1 ENHRY and CDR2 SYGVKD. The CDR3 runs to 13 residues. Trimming left V 11 bases short and J 1 base short, with 15 bases between. The CDR3 here is CASSAAGSYEQYF. CDR3 nucleotide sequence: TGTGCCTCAAGCGCGGCGGGTTCCTACGAGCAGTACTTC.

Only a few counts were recorded for this clonotype. The chain employs TRBV12-3 or TRBV12-4 and TRBJ1-6; D is unclear. Trimming removed 5 bases from V and 8 bases from J, with 13 bases in between. The CDR3 extends over 14 amino acids. CDR3 loop: CASSHASLHSPLHF. Written as DNA, the CDR3 is TGTGCCAGCAGTCATGCCAGCCTCCATTCACCCCTCCACTTT.

V usage is TRBV10-3 and J usage is TRBJ2-3; TRBD2 matches 9 bases. V dropped 10 bases and J dropped 2; count of bases not matched to a gene: 7. CDR1 is ENHRY and CDR2 is SYGVKD in the germline V gene. This CDR3 is 14 amino acids long. CDR3 bases: TGTGCCACCCTCCAGCGGGGGGTCACAGATACGCAGTATTTT. Translating it yields CATLQRGVTDTQYF.